This T cell receptor beta chain was sequenced during a study of blood T cells in healthy people across ages. Broader study findings: Reliance upon unsorted PBMCs precluded definitive naive versus antigen-experienced comparison. The study regarded diversity estimates from one million T cells as underestimates. Aged donors had fewer naive CD4+ cells and lower diversity than long-lived donors.

Germline CDR1 and CDR2: MDHEN and SYDVKM. V lost 3 bases, J lost 1 base, and 9 bases lay in between. The CDR3 runs to 15 residues. On this clonotype itself: What it recognizes is unknown.

Through a sample-barcoded 5' primer and a J-beta primer mix, a second PCR was run for 7 to 11 cycles. TCRdb independently ran MiXCR on the 5' RACE reads; one entry per CDR3 protein. The repertoire holds 700,000 to 900,000 distinct CDR3 sequences, 53% seen once, with around 41% in the top ten. The sample was blood. This clonotype originated in a man at least 80 years old in good health. The chain links TRBV28 to TRBJ2-2; D may be TRBD1 (6 bases). CDR3 DNA: TGTGCCAGCAGTTTTGACAGGCGGAACACCGGGGAGCTGTTTTTT. Protein sequence: CASSFDRRNTGELFF.